This T cell receptor beta chain was sequenced for a study of cytomegalovirus exposure and HLA in healthy donors. With regard to this clone: Its target is unknown.

The PCR made use of 60 Vbeta and 13 Jbeta primers. Assay used: immunoSEQ multiplex PCR; TCRdb lists only in-frame clones, some missing. The data hold roughly 100,000 clones, with 64% observed a single time. The CDR3 covers 15 residues. From germline, CDR1 is MDHEN and CDR2 SYDVKM. Trimming stripped 6 bases from V and 0 bases from J, with 13 bases between. Study-level points and caveats: Listed as cytomegalovirus-associated were over 150 TCR beta chains. TCR beta V- and J-gene trimming, according to a later analysis, was linked to a missense DCLRE1C variant.

Sequenced sample: PBMCs. This chain links TRBV28 with TRBJ2-3, with D unresolved. The receptor comes from a man in his 60s in good health and CMV-seronegative. In DNA, the CDR3 is TGTGCCAGCAGACAAACTATGCAAAGCACAGATACGCAGTATTTT. This translates into CASRQTMQSTDTQYF.